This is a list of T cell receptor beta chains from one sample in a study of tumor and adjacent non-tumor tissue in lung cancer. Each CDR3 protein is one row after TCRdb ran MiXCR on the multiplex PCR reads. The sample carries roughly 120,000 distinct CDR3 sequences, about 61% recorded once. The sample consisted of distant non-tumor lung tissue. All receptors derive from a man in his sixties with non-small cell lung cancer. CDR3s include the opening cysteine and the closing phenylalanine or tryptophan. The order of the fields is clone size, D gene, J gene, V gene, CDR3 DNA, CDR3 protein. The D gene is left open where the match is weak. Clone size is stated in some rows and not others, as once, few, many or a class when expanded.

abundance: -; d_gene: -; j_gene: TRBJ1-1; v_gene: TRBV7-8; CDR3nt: TGTACCAGCATCTTAGGGACGGGGGCTCACACTGAAGCTTTCTTT; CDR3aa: CTSILGTGAHTEAFF
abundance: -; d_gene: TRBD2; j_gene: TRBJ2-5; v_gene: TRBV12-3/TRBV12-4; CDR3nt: TGTGACAGCAGTTTAGGGCTAGCGGCCCGACAAGAGACCCAGTACTTC; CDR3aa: CDSSLGLAARQETQYF
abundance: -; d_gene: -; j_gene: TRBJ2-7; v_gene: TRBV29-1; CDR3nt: TGCAGCGTTGACCAGGGAAACTCCTACGAACAGTACTTC; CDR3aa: CSVDQGNSYEQYF
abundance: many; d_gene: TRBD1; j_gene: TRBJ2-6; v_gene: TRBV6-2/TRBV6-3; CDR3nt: TGTGCCAGCAGTTCCCACAGGGGCTCTGGGGCCAACGTCCTGACTTTC; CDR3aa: CASSSHRGSGANVLTF
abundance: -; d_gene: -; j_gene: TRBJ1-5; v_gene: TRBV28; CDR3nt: TGTGCTAGCAGTTTATGGTGCCAGCCCCAGCATTTT; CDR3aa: CASSLWCQPQHF
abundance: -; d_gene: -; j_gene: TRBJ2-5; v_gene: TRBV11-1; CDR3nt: TGTGACAGCAGCTTACTACATAGTCAAGAGACCCAGTACTTC; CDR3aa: CDSSLLHSQETQYF
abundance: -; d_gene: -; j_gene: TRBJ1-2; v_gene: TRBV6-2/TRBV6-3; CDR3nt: TGTGCCAGCGGGGAGAGCGTCTATGCCTACAGCTTC; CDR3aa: CASGESVYAYSF
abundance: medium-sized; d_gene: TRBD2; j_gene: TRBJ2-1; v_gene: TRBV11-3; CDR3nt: TGTGCCAGCAGCTCCCGGACTAGCGGGAGGGCCCGCTCCTACAATGAGCAGTTCTTC; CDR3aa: CASSSRTSGRARSYNEQFF
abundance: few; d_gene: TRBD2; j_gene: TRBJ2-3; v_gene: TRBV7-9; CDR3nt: TGTGCCACCTCCTCCCTAGCGGGGGGCGCAGATACGCAGTATTTT; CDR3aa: CATSSLAGGADTQYF
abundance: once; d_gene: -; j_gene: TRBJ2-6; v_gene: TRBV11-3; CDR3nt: TGTGCCAGCAGCCAAGAGGGTCCTGGGGCCAACGTCCTGGCTTTC; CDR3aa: CASSQEGPGANVLAF
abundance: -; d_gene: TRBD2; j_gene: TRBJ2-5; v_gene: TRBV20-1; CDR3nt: TGCAGTGCGAAGCGGGGTGAGACCCAGTACTTC; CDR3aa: CSAKRGETQYF
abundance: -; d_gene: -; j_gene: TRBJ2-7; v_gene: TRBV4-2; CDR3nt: TGTGCCAGCGGCGAAGAACCCGGAAATCTGATCGAGAAGTACTTC; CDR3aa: CASGEEPGNLIEKYF
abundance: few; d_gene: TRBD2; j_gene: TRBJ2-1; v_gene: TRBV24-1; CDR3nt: TGTGCCACCAGTGACCAACTAGCGGGAGGGAGAAATGAGCAGTTCTTC; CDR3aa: CATSDQLAGGRNEQFF
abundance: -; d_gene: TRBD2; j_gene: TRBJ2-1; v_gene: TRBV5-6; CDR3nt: TGTGCCAGCAGCTACGGGTTTAGGGGCCGAATTCGGCGGGAGTGGAGCAATGAGCAGTTCTTC; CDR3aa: CASSYGFRGRIRREWSNEQFF
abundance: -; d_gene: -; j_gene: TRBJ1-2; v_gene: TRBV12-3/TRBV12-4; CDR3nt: TGTGCCAGCAGTTCAGCGAACTATGGCTACATCTTC; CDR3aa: CASSSANYGYIF
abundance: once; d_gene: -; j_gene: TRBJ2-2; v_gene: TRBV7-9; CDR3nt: TGTGCCAGCAGTGAACAGGGTGTCTGGGAGCTGTTTTTT; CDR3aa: CASSEQGVWELFF